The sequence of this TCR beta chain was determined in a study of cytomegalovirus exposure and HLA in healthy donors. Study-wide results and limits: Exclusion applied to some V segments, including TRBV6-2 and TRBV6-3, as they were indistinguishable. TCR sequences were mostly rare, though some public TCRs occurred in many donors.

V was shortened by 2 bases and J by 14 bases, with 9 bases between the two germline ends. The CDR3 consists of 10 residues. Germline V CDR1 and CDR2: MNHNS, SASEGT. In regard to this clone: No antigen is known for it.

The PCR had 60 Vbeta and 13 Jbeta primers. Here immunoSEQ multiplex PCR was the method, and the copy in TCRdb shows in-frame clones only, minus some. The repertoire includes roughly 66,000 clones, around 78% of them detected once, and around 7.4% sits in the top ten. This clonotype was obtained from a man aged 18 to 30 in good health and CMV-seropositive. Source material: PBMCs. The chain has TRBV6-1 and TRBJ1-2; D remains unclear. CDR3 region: CASSESRETF. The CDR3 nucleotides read TGTGCCAGCAGTGAAAGCCGGGAGACCTTC.